The present T cell receptor (beta chain) was sequenced within a study of T cells after yellow fever vaccination. This clonotype has only a few counts. CDR3 size: 12 residues. The V gene's germline CDR1 is SGHVS and CDR2 FQNEAQ. Germline trimming cut 6 bases from V and 7 bases from J; bases unmatched to any gene: 5. TCRdb redid the calling of the 5' RACE reads with MiXCR, one entry per CDR3 protein. The repertoire holds hundreds of thousands of distinct CDR3 sequences, with around 20% as singletons. The chain combines TRBV7-8 with TRBJ2-5, with 7 nucleotides matching TRBD2. This TCR was recovered from a young man who received the YFV17D yellow fever vaccine. Sequenced material: PBMCs, taken before the yellow fever booster vaccination. The CDR3 sequence is CASRFGGGTQYF. CDR3 bases: TGTGCCAGCAGATTTGGCGGGGGGACCCAGTACTTC.